The rows below give T cell receptor beta chains drawn from one sample of a study of early T cells in non-severe SARS-CoV-2 infection. A single record per CDR3 protein comes from TCRdb applying MiXCR to the 5' RACE reads. Of fewer than 65,000 distinct CDR3 sequences in the sample, about 9.9% were seen once. The sequenced sample was whole blood. Source of these receptors: an adult who was a healthcare worker with PCR-confirmed SARS-CoV-2 infection or an uninfected control (not recorded which). Each CDR3 is given with its conserved first and last residue. The D gene is left open where the match is weak. Clone size, where shown, is once, few, many, or a class for clones that have expanded.

j_call d_call v_call clone_size cdr3_nt cdr3_aa
TRBJ2-5 TRBD2 TRBV9 many TGTGCCAGCAGCGTAGTCAGCGGGGGGGTCCAAGAGACCCAGTACTTC CASSVVSGGVQETQYF
TRBJ2-5 TRBD2 TRBV29-1 - TGCAGCGTCCAGACTAGCGAAGAGACCCAGTACTTC CSVQTSEETQYF
TRBJ1-1 - TRBV4-1 - TGCGCCAGCAGCCAAGAGAGCGACTATCCCGGGAACACTGAAGCTTTCTTT CASSQESDYPGNTEAFF
TRBJ1-2 - TRBV20-1 many TGCAGTGCTTATGTTCCGGGAATAGAGTATGGCTACACCTTC CSAYVPGIEYGYTF
TRBJ1-1 - TRBV5-1 - TGCGCCAGCAAAGACGGACTGCCGAACACTGAAGCTTTCTTT CASKDGLPNTEAFF
TRBJ2-1 - TRBV5-1 - TGCGCCAGCAGCTTGGGTGATAACAATGAGCAGTTCTTC CASSLGDNNEQFF
TRBJ1-2 - TRBV20-1 - TGCAGTGCTAGAGATCAGGGAAACTATGGCTACACCTTC CSARDQGNYGYTF
TRBJ1-6 TRBD1 TRBV4-1 - TGCGCCAGCAGTCAAACCGACAGGGGGATTTTTTCACCCCTCCACTTT CASSQTDRGIFSPLHF
TRBJ2-1 - TRBV7-3 many TGTGCCAGCAGCTTCAATAGCCGGGGTTATGAGCAGTTCTTC CASSFNSRGYEQFF
TRBJ2-3 TRBD2 TRBV5-4 few TGTGCCAGCAGCTTGACTAGCGGGGGGCCTCCCGATACGCAGTATTTT CASSLTSGGPPDTQYF
TRBJ2-5 TRBD2 TRBV20-1 - TGCAGTGCTAGTGTAGGGACTACACGGAAGACCCAGTACTTC CSASVGTTRKTQYF
TRBJ2-1 - TRBV11-2 many TGTGCCAGCCAACTAGGGGGGCCTTACAATGAGCAGTTCTTC CASQLGGPYNEQFF
TRBJ1-3 - TRBV20-1 - TGCAGTGCTAGAGGGAATGGAAACACCATATATTTT CSARGNGNTIYF
TRBJ2-2 - TRBV27 many TGTGCCAGCAGTTTACGACAATCCACCGGGGAGCTGTTTTTT CASSLRQSTGELFF
TRBJ2-2 - TRBV5-4 few TGTGCCAGCAGCTCGGGAAAAACTGCGAACACCGGGGAGCTGTTTTTT CASSSGKTANTGELFF
TRBJ2-5 - TRBV7-3 many TGTGCCAGCAGCTTAATCGGTGAAAGAGAGACCCAGTACTTC CASSLIGERETQYF
TRBJ2-1 TRBD2 TRBV4-1 many TGCGCCAGCAGCCAAGCCGCTAGCGGCGATGAGCAGTTCTTC CASSQAASGDEQFF
TRBJ2-1 - TRBV9 few TGTGCCAGCAGCGATAGTTCAGGACCCCACAATGAGCAGTTCTTC CASSDSSGPHNEQFF
TRBJ2-1 - TRBV6-2/TRBV6-3 - TGTGCCGCTGCCCTATCGGGGCCCTACAATGAGCAGTTCTTC CAAALSGPYNEQFF
TRBJ1-1 - TRBV12-3/TRBV12-4 - TGTGCCAGCAGTTACAGGGTGGGCACTGAAGCTTTCTTT CASSYRVGTEAFF
TRBJ2-1 TRBD2 TRBV19 many TGTGCCAGTAGTAAGGCCCCAGCAGGGCTAGCGGGGGGCGGACCTTACAATGAGCAGTTCTTC CASSKAPAGLAGGGPYNEQFF
TRBJ1-1 - TRBV7-2 few TGTGCCAGCAGCTTAGGGGTCAGGGGCACTGAAGCTTTCTTT CASSLGVRGTEAFF
TRBJ1-1 - TRBV7-2 many TGTGCCAGCAGCTTACGTCGGGGGAACACTGAAGCTTTCTTT CASSLRRGNTEAFF
TRBJ1-1 - TRBV20-1 few TGCAGTGTCTTGAGGAACACTGAAGCTTTCTTT CSVLRNTEAFF
TRBJ1-1 - TRBV18 - TGTGCCAGCTCACCACCGGACACGCCGAACACTGAAGCTTTCTTT CASSPPDTPNTEAFF
TRBJ1-1 - TRBV18 few TGTGCCAGCTCACCACCGACCGGGGGCATGAACACTGAAGCTTTCTTT CASSPPTGGMNTEAFF
TRBJ1-1 - TRBV2 - TGTGCCAGCAGGGCAGACAGCTCTAAGAACACTGAAGCTTTCTTT CASRADSSKNTEAFF
TRBJ2-2 TRBD1 TRBV7-9 - TGTGCCAGCAGTTCCCAGGGGGCCGCGAACACCGGGGAGCTGTTTTTT CASSSQGAANTGELFF
TRBJ2-6 TRBD1 TRBV5-1 many TGCGCCAGCAGCTGGACAGGGCGGGGATCTGGGGCCAACGTCCTGACTTTC CASSWTGRGSGANVLTF
TRBJ2-1 - TRBV20-1 many TGCAGTGCTAGATTGTTCCCGCGGGTGAGCTCCTACAATGAGCAGTTCTTC CSARLFPRVSSYNEQFF
TRBJ1-2 - TRBV12-3/TRBV12-4 - TGTGCCAGCTTCTCCCAGAAGAACTATGGCTACACCTTC CASFSQKNYGYTF
TRBJ2-1 - TRBV5-1 - TGCGCCAGCAGCTTGGGTCCGGAAGTCTCCTACAATGAGCAGTTCTTC CASSLGPEVSYNEQFF
TRBJ2-3 - TRBV11-2 few TGTGCCAGCAGCTTAGATGGAGTGAGCACAGATACGCAGTATTTT CASSLDGVSTDTQYF
TRBJ2-5 TRBD1 TRBV11-2 many TGTGCCAGCCGGGGGACAGGGAGGGCGGAGACCCAGTACTTC CASRGTGRAETQYF
TRBJ2-3 TRBD1 TRBV20-1 - TGCAGTGCTAGAGATACCCCCGGGACAGGGAGAGATACGCAGTATTTT CSARDTPGTGRDTQYF
TRBJ2-1 TRBD2 TRBV12-3/TRBV12-4 many TGTGCCAGCAGTCTCACTAGCGGGGTTGCGTACAATGAGCAGTTCTTC CASSLTSGVAYNEQFF
TRBJ2-5 TRBD1 TRBV27 few TGTGCCAGCAGTCCCAGGACAGGAGAGACCCAGTACTTC CASSPRTGETQYF
TRBJ2-1 TRBD1 TRBV12-3/TRBV12-4 - TGTGCCAGCAGTGCTCAGGGGACAGGATATTCCTACAATGAGCAGTTCTTC CASSAQGTGYSYNEQFF
TRBJ2-6 - TRBV7-9 few TGTGCCAGCAGCTTCCGGACAGACCCTCGGACTGCTAGCTCTGGGGCCAACGTCCTGACTTTC CASSFRTDPRTASSGANVLTF
TRBJ2-3 TRBD2 TRBV29-1 few TGCAGCGTTGTCCTAGCGGGGGGGTTTGATACGCAGTATTTT CSVVLAGGFDTQYF
TRBJ1-3 - TRBV11-2 many TGTGCCAGTGGGTTCTTCTCTGGAAACACCATATATTTT CASGFFSGNTIYF
TRBJ2-3 TRBD2 TRBV14 few TGTGCCAGCTCGAGACTAGCGGGGGCCCTCAGCACAGATACGCAGTATTTT CASSRLAGALSTDTQYF
TRBJ1-2 - TRBV29-1 few TGCAGCGTTGAGGTTAACAGTGGCTACACCTTC CSVEVNSGYTF
TRBJ1-2 - TRBV29-1 - TGCAGCGTTGTTGGGGGGAGAAACTATGGCTACACCTTC CSVVGGRNYGYTF
TRBJ2-1 - TRBV12-3/TRBV12-4 - TGTGCCAGCAGGCCTAGCCCAGACAATGAGCAGTTCTTC CASRPSPDNEQFF
TRBJ2-3 - TRBV7-8 - TGTGCCAGCAGCTCCGGGGAGGACACAGATACGCAGTATTTT CASSSGEDTDTQYF
TRBJ1-6 TRBD1 TRBV5-6 few TGTGCCAGCAGCCCAGACAGGGCACCCTATAATTCACCCCTCCACTTT CASSPDRAPYNSPLHF
TRBJ1-1 - TRBV5-1 few TGCGCCAGCACCCGCGGGCAGTTTATATCCAACACTGAAGCTTTCTTT CASTRGQFISNTEAFF
TRBJ2-1 TRBD2 TRBV9 many TGTGCCAGCAGCGTAGGATCTAGCGGGGGGAATGAGCAGTTCTTC CASSVGSSGGNEQFF
TRBJ1-2 - TRBV4-1 many TGCGCCAGCAGCCAACAGGGGAGTAACTATGGCTACACCTTC CASSQQGSNYGYTF
TRBJ1-3 - TRBV28 few TGTGCCAGCACCTCCCAGGGATCTGGAAACACCATATATTTT CASTSQGSGNTIYF
TRBJ1-3 - TRBV28 - TGTGCCAGCAGTTTCAGGGTCTCTGGAAACACCATATATTTT CASSFRVSGNTIYF
TRBJ1-6 - TRBV11-2 few TGTGCCAGCAGCGCCGAAAGGCTGGGGAATTCACCCCTCCACTTT CASSAERLGNSPLHF